A selection of T cell receptor beta chains follows, all from one sample in a study of T cell responses to AZD1222 COVID-19 vaccine. TCRdb keeps only in-frame clones here, not all; method: immunoSEQ multiplex PCR. This table holds around 150,000 clones, more than 70% found once. Sequencing was performed on peripheral blood, taken on day 0 of AZD1222 vaccination. These receptors originate from an adult in good health. CDR3s include the opening cysteine and the closing phenylalanine or tryptophan. The D gene is left open where the match is weak. Clone size is shown for a subset of rows, as once, few, many or a class of expanded clone.

TRBV6-2/TRBV6-3	TRBD2	-	TRBJ2-1	CASSYSDSGGSYNEQFF	TGTGCCAGCAGTTACTCAGACAGCGGGGGGTCCTACAATGAGCAGTTCTTC
TRBV7-9	-	-	TRBJ1-2	CASSLDRDRKGYTF	TGTGCCAGCAGCTTAGACAGGGATCGGAAGGGCTACACCTTC
TRBV20-1	-	-	TRBJ1-5	CSAIDRQPQHF	TGCAGTGCTATTGACAGGCAACCCCAGCATTTT
TRBV5-6	-	few	TRBJ1-6	CASSPDRNSPLHF	TGTGCCAGCAGCCCCGACAGGAATTCACCCCTCCACTTT
TRBV7-2	-	-	TRBJ1-4	CASSSREKGEKLFF	TGTGCCAGCAGCTCGAGGGAGAAGGGAGAAAAACTGTTTTTT
TRBV5-8	-	-	TRBJ2-2	CASSAGNSPGTGELFF	TGTGCCAGCAGCGCGGGCAACTCCCCGGGAACCGGGGAGCTGTTTTTT
TRBV4-3	-	-	TRBJ2-3	CASSQDSNRTDTQYF	TGCGCCAGCAGCCAAGACTCCAATCGCACAGATACGCAGTATTTT
TRBV3-1/TRBV3-2	-	-	TRBJ2-5	CASSQVDRPSPYF	TGTGCCAGCAGCCAAGTTGACAGGCCCTCACCTTACTTC
TRBV18	-	-	TRBJ1-1	CASSPRDGTEAFF	TGTGCCAGCTCACCTCGGGACGGCACTGAAGCTTTCTTT
TRBV27	-	-	TRBJ2-6	CASSPGANVLTF	TGTGCCAGCAGTCCTGGGGCCAACGTCCTGACTTTC
TRBV5-4	TRBD2	-	TRBJ2-7	CASSLGSRGSSYEQYF	TGTGCCAGCAGCTTGGGGTCGCGGGGGTCCAGCTACGAGCAGTACTTC
TRBV5-3	TRBD1	-	TRBJ2-7	CARSVVLCPGQGRLVYEQYF	TGTGCCAGAAGCGTCGTACTATGCCCGGGACAGGGAAGGTTAGTATACGAGCAGTACTTC
TRBV19	-	-	TRBJ2-1	CASRLQSRGNEQFF	TGTGCCAGTCGGCTACAATCTCGTGGGAATGAGCAGTTCTTC
TRBV13	-	-	TRBJ2-1	CASSLGGPSYNEQFF	TGTGCCAGCAGCTTAGGCGGTCCCTCCTACAATGAGCAGTTCTTC
TRBV6-5	TRBD1	few	TRBJ1-6	CASKMTGFNSPLHF	TGTGCCAGCAAAATGACAGGGTTCAATTCACCCCTCCACTTT
TRBV2	-	-	TRBJ1-5	CASSPTGRNQPQHF	TGTGCCAGCAGCCCGACAGGTCGCAATCAGCCCCAGCATTTT
TRBV10-3	-	-	TRBJ1-1	CAISVWNTEAFF	TGTGCCATCAGTGTTTGGAACACTGAAGCTTTCTTT
TRBV28	-	-	TRBJ1-1	CASSSWTSEGTEAFF	TGTGCCAGCAGTTCCTGGACTTCCGAGGGCACTGAAGCTTTCTTT
TRBV4-3	-	once	TRBJ1-5	CASSQDVTENQPQHF	TGCGCCAGCAGCCAAGATGTGACAGAGAATCAGCCCCAGCATTTT
TRBV27	TRBD2	-	TRBJ2-1	CASSLRTSGALGRNEQFF	TGTGCCAGCAGTTTAAGGACTAGCGGGGCCCTTGGGCGCAATGAGCAGTTCTTC
TRBV6-5	-	-	TRBJ1-4	CASSYRRAINEKLFF	TGTGCCAGCAGTTACAGGCGGGCCATAAATGAAAAACTGTTTTTT
TRBV9	TRBD1	-	TRBJ1-2	CASSSGRGTGVPPVGYTF	TGTGCCAGCAGCAGCGGGAGGGGGACAGGGGTCCCCCCCGTTGGCTACACCTTC
TRBV19	-	-	TRBJ1-1	CASSDRPNTEAFF	TGTGCCAGTAGTGACAGACCGAACACTGAAGCTTTCTTT
TRBV5-1	-	-	TRBJ2-6	CASSLLGATGANVLTF	TGCGCCAGCAGCTTGTTAGGAGCAACTGGGGCCAACGTCCTGACTTTC
TRBV6-2/TRBV6-3	-	-	TRBJ1-1	CASSYSLWLWWQKNTEAFF	TGTGCCAGCAGTTACTCGTTGTGGTTATGGTGGCAGAAGAACACTGAAGCTTTCTTT
TRBV7-9	TRBD1	-	TRBJ2-3	CASSSDRAVDTQYF	TGTGCCAGCAGCTCAGACAGGGCGGTAGATACGCAGTATTTT
TRBV10-3	TRBD1	-	TRBJ1-2	CAISEVRDREVYTF	TGTGCCATCAGTGAAGTGAGGGACAGGGAGGTCTACACCTTC
TRBV27	TRBD2	-	TRBJ2-5	CASSLAGVGETQYF	TGTGCCAGCAGTTTAGCGGGAGTGGGAGAGACCCAGTACTTC
TRBV7-2	-	-	TRBJ2-2	CASSSNTGELFF	TGTGCCAGCAGCAGCAACACCGGGGAGCTGTTTTTT
TRBV4-1	-	-	TRBJ1-4	CASSLRDRNEKLFF	TGCGCCAGCAGCCTCCGGGACCGCAATGAAAAACTGTTTTTT
TRBV4-3	TRBD1	-	TRBJ1-2	CASSQAGRGLGYTF	TGCGCCAGCAGCCAAGCGGGCAGGGGGTTAGGCTACACCTTC
TRBV6-5	-	-	TRBJ1-1	CASRPPGLRTEAFF	TGTGCCAGCAGGCCTCCGGGACTTAGGACGGAAGCTTTCTTT
TRBV5-6	TRBD1	-	TRBJ1-2	CASSLVTGAVYGYTF	TGTGCCAGCAGCTTGGTTACAGGGGCTGTCTATGGCTACACCTTC
TRBV28	TRBD1	-	TRBJ1-3	CASSPGQAGNTIYF	TGTGCCAGCAGCCCGGGACAGGCTGGAAACACCATATATTTT
TRBV4-3	TRBD1	-	TRBJ2-7	CASSQEGTGGYEQYF	TGCGCCAGCAGCCAAGAGGGGACAGGGGGCTACGAGCAGTACTTC
TRBV5-6	-	-	TRBJ2-7	CASSFGDEQYF	TGTGCCAGCAGCTTTGGTGACGAGCAGTACTTC
TRBV9	-	-	TRBJ1-5	CASSEGNNQPQHF	TGTGCCAGCAGCGAGGGGAATAATCAGCCCCAGCATTTT
TRBV19	TRBD1	-	TRBJ1-1	CASRRPGTETDEAFF	TGTGCCAGTAGGCGTCCCGGGACAGAGACCGATGAAGCTTTCTTT
TRBV7-9	-	many	TRBJ2-1	CASSFWDNEQFF	TGTGCCAGCAGCTTTTGGGACAATGAGCAGTTCTTC